These T cell receptor beta chains were read from a single sample in a study of shared clonotypes between healthy human individuals. Profiling relied on immunoSEQ multiplex PCR, and the TCRdb table lists in-frame clones only, not all of them. The sample includes hundreds of thousands of clones, around 77% of them seen just once. Input material: PBMCs. The receptor source for this set is a woman in her 40s in good health. Some clones in this sample may be carry-over from other donors' samples. The CDR3 runs from the conserved cysteine through the conserved F or W. The D gene is left open where the match is weak. Where a row states a size, it is once, few, many or the class of an expanded clone; other rows omit it.

>NA|TRBD2|TRBJ2-1|TRBV5-1
CASSLGTSGSGEQFF
TGCGCCAGCAGCTTAGGGACTAGCGGGAGTGGTGAGCAGTTCTTC
>NA|TRBD1|TRBJ2-7|TRBV27
CASRDRGWGETYEQYF
TGTGCCAGCAGGGACAGGGGGTGGGGGGAAACCTACGAGCAGTACTTC
>NA|TRBD1|TRBJ1-2|TRBV5-1
CASSLGTGPNYGYTF
TGCGCCAGCAGCTTAGGGACAGGGCCTAACTATGGCTACACCTTC
>NA|TRBD2|TRBJ2-7|TRBV11-2
CASSSDIINPGLAGAYEQYF
TGTGCCAGCAGCTCAGATATTATTAATCCCGGACTAGCGGGGGCCTACGAGCAGTACTTC
>NA|NA|TRBJ1-2|TRBV4-3
CASSQVAGVNYGYTF
TGCGCCAGCAGCCAAGTGGCAGGGGTTAACTATGGCTACACCTTC
>NA|NA|TRBJ2-7|TRBV7-7
CASSSSLVAEQYF
TGTGCTAGCAGCTCCTCGCTAGTGGCCGAGCAGTACTTC
>NA|TRBD2|TRBJ2-5|TRBV7-3
CASSPRGEETQYF
TGTGCCAGCAGCCCCCGGGGGGAAGAGACCCAGTACTTC
>NA|NA|TRBJ1-4|TRBV30
CARGHDNEKLFF
TGTGCAAGGGGACACGATAATGAAAAACTGTTTTTT
>NA|NA|TRBJ1-3|TRBV2
CASSEDRGNTIYF
TGTGCCAGCAGTGAAGACAGAGGAAACACCATATATTTT
>NA|NA|TRBJ1-1|TRBV5-1
CASSWNSNTEAFF
TGCGCCAGCAGCTGGAACTCGAACACTGAAGCTTTCTTT
>NA|NA|TRBJ2-3|TRBV6-6
CASSYEGSFTDTQYF
TGTGCCAGCAGTTACGAGGGATCCTTCACAGATACGCAGTATTTT
>NA|NA|TRBJ1-1|TRBV4-2
CASSQDLGDNTEAFF
TGTGCCAGCAGCCAAGATTTGGGGGATAACACTGAAGCTTTCTTT
>once|NA|TRBJ2-2|TRBV19
CATADKNTGRELFF
TGTGCCACCGCGGACAAAAACACCGGCCGGGAGCTGTTTTTT
>NA|NA|TRBJ1-1|TRBV27
CASSLSLQGEAFF
TGTGCCAGCAGTTTATCGCTACAGGGTGAAGCTTTCTTT
>once|NA|TRBJ2-7|TRBV6-5
CASSRTSYEQYF
TGTGCCAGCAGTCGGACTTCCTACGAGCAGTACTTC
>NA|TRBD2|TRBJ2-7|TRBV5-1
CASSLVAGGPYEQYF
TGCGCCAGCAGCTTGGTTGCGGGAGGGCCCTACGAGCAGTACTTC
>NA|TRBD1|TRBJ1-3|TRBV23-1
CASSQCGTVLSGNTIYF
TGCGCCAGCAGTCAATGCGGGACAGTCCTCTCTGGAAACACCATATATTTT
>NA|NA|TRBJ1-2|TRBV6-6
CASSSQHVDYGYTF
TGTGCCAGCAGTTCTCAGCACGTAGACTATGGCTACACCTTC
>many|TRBD2|TRBJ2-1|TRBV29-1
CSGRGRGLTYNEQFF
TGCAGCGGCCGTGGTAGGGGACTAACCTACAATGAGCAGTTCTTC
>NA|TRBD2|TRBJ2-1|TRBV9
CASSVDGRDKNEQFF
TGTGCCAGCAGCGTTGACGGGAGGGATAAGAATGAGCAGTTCTTC
>NA|TRBD2|TRBJ2-1|TRBV7-9
CASSPGGGEQFF
TGTGCCAGCAGCCCGGGAGGGGGTGAGCAGTTCTTC
>NA|NA|TRBJ1-2|TRBV30
CARSVLGVNYGYTF
TGTGCCCGGAGTGTACTTGGAGTAAACTATGGCTACACCTTC
>many|NA|TRBJ1-5|TRBV2
CASSEALRNYQPQHF
TGTGCCAGCAGTGAAGCGCTTCGCAATTATCAGCCCCAGCATTTT
>NA|TRBD1|TRBJ2-2|TRBV7-9
CASSTDRGRSGELFF
TGTGCCAGCAGCACGGACAGGGGGCGGTCCGGGGAGCTGTTTTTT
>NA|TRBD2|TRBJ2-3|TRBV28
CASRSSGRSPDTQYF
TGTGCCAGCAGATCTAGCGGTAGATCCCCAGATACGCAGTATTTT
>few|TRBD1|TRBJ1-2|TRBV6-6
CASSRDSNYGYTF
TGTGCCAGCAGTCGGGACAGCAACTATGGCTACACCTTC
>NA|TRBD2|TRBJ2-3|TRBV9
CASSVGGTSGSGTDTQYF
TGTGCCAGCAGCGTAGGTGGGACTAGCGGGAGTGGCACAGATACGCAGTATTTT
>NA|NA|TRBJ2-5|TRBV7-2
CASSLASVKETQYF
TGTGCCAGCAGCTTAGCAAGCGTTAAAGAGACCCAGTACTTC
>NA|NA|TRBJ2-1|TRBV7-9
CASSLRDPSKYEQFF
TGTGCCAGCAGCTTGAGGGACCCCTCAAAGTATGAGCAGTTCTTC
>once|NA|TRBJ2-2|TRBV28
CASRKTGNTGELFF
TGTGCCAGCAGGAAGACGGGAAACACCGGGGAGCTGTTTTTT
>once|TRBD1|TRBJ2-7|TRBV10-3
CAITRDRGYEQYF
TGTGCCATCACCCGGGACAGGGGCTACGAGCAGTACTTC
>NA|NA|TRBJ2-7|TRBV30
CAWSVWGSYEQYF
TGTGCCTGGAGTGTATGGGGCTCCTACGAGCAGTACTTC